What follows are 6 T cell receptor beta chains derived from one specimen sequenced in a study of technical replicates of blood from a handful of donors. Measured with immunoSEQ multiplex PCR; TCRdb has only the in-frame clones, and not every one. Seen here are approximately 94,000 clones, 95% to 97% observed once, and the top ten hold roughly 0.36%. Sequenced sample: T cells isolated from PBMCs. The receptors were gathered from a human donor in good health.

The chain is built from TRBV7-9 and TRBJ1-5; D might be TRBD1 (6 bases). Germline V lookup: CDR1 SEHNR, CDR2 FQNEAQ (reference sequence). Trimming pared 1 base from V and 4 bases from J, leaving 11 bases between. The CDR3 loop spans 15 amino acids. CDR3 coding DNA: TGTGCCAGCAGCTTAGGACGAACAGGGAATCAGCCCCAGCATTTT. This sequence encodes CASSLGRTGNQPQHF. Filled out from reference TRBV7-9 and TRBJ1-5, the complete variable domain reads DTGVSQNPRHKITKRGQNVTFRCDPISEHNRLYWYRQTLGQGPEFLTYFQNEAQLEKSRLLSDRFSAERPKGSFSTLEIQRTEQGDSAMYLCASSLGRTGNQPQHFGDGTRLSIL.

Here the CDR3 DNA reads TGCGCCAGCAGTGAATGGCGGGAGAGAGAGGAGACCCAGTACTTC. Amino acids: CASSEWREREETQYF. The chain employs TRBV5-1 and TRBJ2-5, with TRBD2 matching over 7 bases. The length of the CDR3 is 15 residues. The germline V gene encodes CDR1 SGHRS and CDR2 YFSETQ. V shed 5 bases, J shed 5 bases, and the junction held 12 bases outside the gene matches.

V is TRBV27 and J is TRBJ1-2; D is possibly TRBD1 (6 bases). The CDR3 is 13 amino acids. Germline CDR1 and CDR2: MNHEY and SMNVEV (reference sequence). The V end lost 6 bases, the J end lost 3 bases, and 11 bases lay between the germline ends. The CDR3 sequence: CASRVAGDYGYTF. The CDR3 DNA is TGTGCCAGCAGGGTCGCAGGGGACTATGGCTACACCTTC.

In this sample, this clone turned up once. This rearrangement joins TRBV11-3 to TRBJ1-1; TRBD1 matches at 8 bases. Germline lookup yields CDR1 SGHNT and CDR2 YENEEA. V gave up 8 bases and J gave up 5 bases; unmatched junction bases: 10. The CDR3 is 14 amino acids. CDR3 in amino acids: CASQGARDGTEAFF. The CDR3, as DNA: TGTGCCAGCCAGGGGGCACGGGACGGGACTGAAGCTTTCTTT.

The chain has TRBV11-2 and TRBJ1-1, with a tentative D call TRBD1 (5 bases). Germline V CDR1 and CDR2: SGHAT, FQNNGV. The CDR3 length is 11 residues. The V and J ends lost 8 bases and 5 bases respectively, with 9 bases between them. CDR3 in DNA: TGTGCCAGCGGCGGGGGGACTGAAGCTTTCTTT. This encodes CASGGGTEAFF.

The chain has TRBV10-3 and TRBJ2-7; 11 bases map to TRBD2. Germline V CDR1 and CDR2: ENHRY, SYGVKD. J was trimmed by 3 bases and V by 3 bases; bases with no gene match: 7. The CDR3 sequence is 16 residues long. The CDR3 loop is CAISEKSSGRDYEQYF. CDR3 DNA sequence: TGTGCCATCAGTGAAAAAAGTAGCGGGAGGGACTACGAGCAGTACTTC.